Listed here is a single T cell receptor (beta chain). What it recognizes is unknown. Mismatch with germline at one junction end may stem from a read error. This specimen belongs to a study of vaccination and CD4 T cells after COVID-19. Treatment indicated: roughly ten-day PBMC culture with coronavirus spike peptide pools or control peptides (ViraFEST assay). The CDR3 totals 14 residues. Germline V gives CDR1 SSHAT, CDR2 FNYEAQ (reference sequence). Sequenced with the Oncomine TCR Beta short-read assay was DNA taken from cultured CD4+ T cells. TCRdb re-derived calls from the PCR reads in MiXCR, one entry per CDR3 protein. The table lists about 3,800 distinct CDR3 sequences, 15% of them singletons, with more than 15% in the top ten.

The source is a human donor who had recovered from COVID-19. The sample comprised CD4+ T cells from blood, cultured in vitro. V gene TRBV7-7 combines with J gene TRBJ2-3; D unclear. CDR3 nucleotide sequence: TGTGCTAGCAGCCCTAACCCAGCCCACCCTACGCAGTATTTT. Amino acid sequence: CASSPNPAHPTQYF.